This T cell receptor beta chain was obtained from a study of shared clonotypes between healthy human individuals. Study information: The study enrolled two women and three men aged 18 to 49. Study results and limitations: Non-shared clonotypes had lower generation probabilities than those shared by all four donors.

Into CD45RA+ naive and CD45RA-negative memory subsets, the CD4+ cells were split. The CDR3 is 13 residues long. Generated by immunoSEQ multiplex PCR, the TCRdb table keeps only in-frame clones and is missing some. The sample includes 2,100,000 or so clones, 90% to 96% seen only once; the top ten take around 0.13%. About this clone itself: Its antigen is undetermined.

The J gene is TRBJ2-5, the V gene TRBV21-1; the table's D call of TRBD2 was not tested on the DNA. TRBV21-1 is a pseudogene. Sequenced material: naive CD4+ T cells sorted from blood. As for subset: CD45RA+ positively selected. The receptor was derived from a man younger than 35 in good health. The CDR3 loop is CASSKDSGETQYF. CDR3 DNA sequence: TGTGCCAGCAGCAAAGATTCCGGAGAGACCCAGTACTTC.